The text below deals with one T cell receptor (beta chain). Its cognate antigen is unknown. Researchers ran the PCR with 60 Vbeta and 13 Jbeta primers. Produced via immunoSEQ multiplex PCR; TCRdb's table is partial and in-frame only. The sample contains 150,000 to 200,000 clones, under 75% of which appear only once. This sample is part of a study of cytomegalovirus exposure and HLA in healthy donors. The CDR3 length is 14 residues. V lost 8 bases to trimming and J lost 4 bases, with 17 bases between them. Germline values: CDR1 SEHNR, CDR2 FQNEAQ (reference sequence). The study, taken as a whole, reports: Across all donors, roughly uniform sequencing depth was an assumption of the presence/absence analyses. Rare TCR sequences predominated, though certain public TCRs were found in many donors. In a later analysis, HLA-C alleles had the fewest associated TCRs, DRB1 alleles the most. The classifier reportedly diagnosed cytomegalovirus status with high sensitivity and specificity.

The receptor's source is a man aged 35 to 55 in good health and CMV-seropositive. The chain carries TRBV7-9 and TRBJ1-1; D ambiguous. Sequencing used PBMCs. The CDR3 DNA follows: TGTGCCAGCCGGCGAAATGTGGGCGCCACTGAAGCTTTCTTT. Translating it yields CASRRNVGATEAFF.